This T cell receptor beta chain was captured in a study of cytomegalovirus exposure and HLA in healthy donors. Germline CDR1 reads SGHRS; CDR2 reads YFSETQ. The CDR3 is 15 residues long. V dropped 4 bases and J dropped 5; count of bases not matched to a gene: 9. Healthy bone marrow donors made up the donor group. Unrecorded immune exposures were likely, despite nominal health at sampling. The study, taken as a whole, reports: Accurate predictions that matched the HLA-A and HLA-B alleles of most subjects were reportedly made from TCR beta sequences. A likely sequencing artifact accounted for one observed cluster of highly shared sequence variants.

60 Vbeta and 13 Jbeta primers were used in PCR. Here immunoSEQ multiplex PCR was the method, and the copy in TCRdb shows in-frame clones only, minus some. The table shows tens of thousands of clones, with around 78% occurring only once. In regard to this clone: No antigen is known for it.

The chain links TRBV5-1 to TRBJ1-2, with 9 bases lining up with TRBD1. This TCR was recovered from a man in his forties or fifties in good health and CMV-seronegative. The sample taken for sequencing was PBMCs. In nucleotides, the CDR3 is TGCGCCAGCAGCCCCGGAGAGGGACAGGGATATGGCTACACCTTC. Residues: CASSPGEGQGYGYTF.